This T cell receptor beta chain was observed in a study of graft-versus-host responses after intestinal transplantation. About the study: Those transplanted obtained multivisceral, liver-intestinal, or isolated intestinal grafts. Recipients across the board were started on anti-thymocyte globulin induction, then kept on tacrolimus and steroids for about 3 years. Findings and caveats of the study: High graft-versus-host to host-versus-graft clonal ratios were seen in allografts of patients with graft-donor T cell macrochimerism. Marrow from the recipient contained GvH clones, some of which had appeared first in ileum or blood.

The repertoire was sequenced with immunoSEQ multiplex PCR; TCRdb's copy has only in-frame clones and lacks some. Of under 55,000 clones detected, roughly 90% appear once; the ten largest clones hold 4.4%. Details on this clone: Its antigen remains unknown.

V was cut by 0 bases and J by 4 bases, with 16 bases left in between. Germline CDR1 is LNHNV and CDR2 is YYDKDF (reference sequence). The CDR3 loop spans 17 amino acids. Source: PBMCs, taken 524 days after transplant. The chain couples TRBV15 to TRBJ2-1, with a tentative D call TRBD2 (6 bases). The sequence came from a human patient who received an intestinal transplant, so some T cells may come from the graft donor. CDR3 region: CATSRDPGLTAYNEQFF. As DNA, the CDR3 is TGTGCCACCAGCAGAGACCCGGGACTCACGGCTTACAATGAGCAGTTCTTC.